This record concerns one TCR beta chain sequence. The CDR3 runs to 15 residues. CDR1 and CDR2 (germline): LNHDA, SQIVND (reference sequence). V trimming: 5 bases; J trimming: 6 bases; junction bases outside the gene matches: 8. Profiling relied on immunoSEQ multiplex PCR, and the TCRdb table lists in-frame clones only, not all of them. The sample yields around 220,000 clones, 84% seen once. This entry comes from a study of blood T cell repertoires in COVID-19. Across the whole study: The United States, Italy and Spain were the sources of the acute and convalescent COVID-19 samples.

Participant-given clinical history determined each cohort assignment. This rearrangement joins TRBV19 to TRBJ2-2; 8 bases fit TRBD2. Sequenced: PBMCs or T cells enriched from blood (not recorded which). The clonotype was recovered from a woman between 40 and 50 years old who had recovered from COVID-19. The CDR3 sequence: CASSGGRTRSGELFF. The CDR3 region has the DNA TGTGCCAGTAGTGGCGGGAGGACAAGGTCCGGGGAGCTGTTTTTT.